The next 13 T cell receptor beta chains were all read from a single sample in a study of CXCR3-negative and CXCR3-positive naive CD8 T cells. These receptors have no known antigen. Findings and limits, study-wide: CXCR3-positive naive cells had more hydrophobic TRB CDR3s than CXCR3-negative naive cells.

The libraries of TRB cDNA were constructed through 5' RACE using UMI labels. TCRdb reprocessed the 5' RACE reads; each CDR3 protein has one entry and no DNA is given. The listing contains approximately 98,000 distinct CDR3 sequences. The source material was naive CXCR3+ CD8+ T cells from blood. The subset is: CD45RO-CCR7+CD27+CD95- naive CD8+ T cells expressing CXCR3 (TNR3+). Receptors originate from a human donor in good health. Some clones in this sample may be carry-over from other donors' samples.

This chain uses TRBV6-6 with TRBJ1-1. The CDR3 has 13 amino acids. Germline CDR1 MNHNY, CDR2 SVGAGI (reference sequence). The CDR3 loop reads CASSYMRDGEAFF.

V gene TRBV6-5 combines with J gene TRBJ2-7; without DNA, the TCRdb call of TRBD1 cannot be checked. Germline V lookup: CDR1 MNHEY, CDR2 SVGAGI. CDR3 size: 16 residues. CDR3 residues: CASSYGIRDRVYEQYF.

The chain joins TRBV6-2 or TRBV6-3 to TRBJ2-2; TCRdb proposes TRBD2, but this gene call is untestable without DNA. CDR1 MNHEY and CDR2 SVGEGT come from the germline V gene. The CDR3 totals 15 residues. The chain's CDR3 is CASGRLAGDTGELFF.

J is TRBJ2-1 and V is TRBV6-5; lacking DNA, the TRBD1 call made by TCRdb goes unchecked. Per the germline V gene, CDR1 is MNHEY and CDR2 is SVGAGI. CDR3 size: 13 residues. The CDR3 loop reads CASSYSSSGGQFF.

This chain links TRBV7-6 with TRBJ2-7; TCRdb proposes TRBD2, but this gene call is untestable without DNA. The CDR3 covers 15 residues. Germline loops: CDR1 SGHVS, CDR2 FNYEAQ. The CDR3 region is CASSSGTSGAYEQYF.

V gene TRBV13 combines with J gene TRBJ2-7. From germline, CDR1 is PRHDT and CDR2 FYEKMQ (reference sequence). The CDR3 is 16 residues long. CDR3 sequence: CASSPSQRSFSYEQYF. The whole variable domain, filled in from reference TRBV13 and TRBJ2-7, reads AAGVIQSPRHLIKEKRETATLKCYPIPRHDTVYWYQQGPGQDPQFLISFYEKMQSDKGSIPDRFSAQQFSDYHSELNMSSLELGDSALYFCASSPSQRSFSYEQYFGPGTRLTVT.

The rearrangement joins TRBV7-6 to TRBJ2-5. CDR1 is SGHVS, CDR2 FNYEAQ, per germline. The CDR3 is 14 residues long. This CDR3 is CASSLDPLKETQYF.

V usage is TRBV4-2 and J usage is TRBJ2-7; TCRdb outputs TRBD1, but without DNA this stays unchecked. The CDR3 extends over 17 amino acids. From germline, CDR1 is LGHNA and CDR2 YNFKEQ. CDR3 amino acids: CASSQADVTGVSYEQYF.

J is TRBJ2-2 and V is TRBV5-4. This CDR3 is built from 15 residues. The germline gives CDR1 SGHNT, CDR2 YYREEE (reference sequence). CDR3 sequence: CASSLVLGNTGELFF.

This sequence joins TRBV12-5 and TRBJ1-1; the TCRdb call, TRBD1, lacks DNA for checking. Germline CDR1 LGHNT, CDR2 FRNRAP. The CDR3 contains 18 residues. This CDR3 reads CASGLPSETGSKFTEAFF.

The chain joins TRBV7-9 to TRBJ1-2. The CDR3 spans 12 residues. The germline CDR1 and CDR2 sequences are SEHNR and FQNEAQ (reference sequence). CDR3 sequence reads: CASSLGGYGYTF.

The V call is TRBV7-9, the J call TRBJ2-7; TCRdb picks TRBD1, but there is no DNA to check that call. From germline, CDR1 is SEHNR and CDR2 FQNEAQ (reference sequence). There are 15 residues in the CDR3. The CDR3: CASSLVSAPAYEQYF.

CDR3 sequence reads: CASSAEGRLRSGTIPREAYEQYF. The V call is TRBV21-1, the J call TRBJ2-7; TCRdb returns TRBD1, unconfirmable since there is no DNA. TRBV21-1 is given as a pseudogene. This CDR3 contains 23 residues.